A selection of T cell receptor beta chains follows, all from one sample in a study of CD8 T cells in Susac syndrome. TCRdb re-called the immunoSEQ multiplex PCR reads with MiXCR, one entry per CDR3 protein. The table lists approximately 200,000 distinct CDR3 sequences, about 95% of them singletons, with 0.093% in the top ten. The specimen sequenced was CD4+ T cells from PBMCs. Receptor source: a human donor with multiple sclerosis. Each CDR3 is given with its conserved first and last residue. D genes are given only for firm matches. Not every row has a clone size; where given, it reads once, few, many or a size class.

v_call: TRBV27; cdr3_length: 14; j_call: TRBJ1-2; d_call: .; clone_size: .; cdr3_aa: CASSPEGTRGGYTF; cdr3_nt: TGTGCCAGCAGTCCTGAAGGGACCCGCGGTGGCTACACCTTC
v_call: TRBV7-8; cdr3_length: 14; j_call: TRBJ1-5; d_call: .; clone_size: .; cdr3_aa: CASSGDGSYQPQHF; cdr3_nt: TGTGCCAGCAGCGGAGACGGATCCTATCAGCCCCAGCATTTT
v_call: TRBV29-1; cdr3_length: 13; j_call: TRBJ2-1; d_call: .; clone_size: .; cdr3_aa: CSVEGIVRNEQFF; cdr3_nt: TGCAGCGTTGAAGGGATAGTTAGAAATGAGCAGTTCTTC
v_call: TRBV5-1; cdr3_length: 17; j_call: TRBJ2-2; d_call: TRBD1; clone_size: .; cdr3_aa: CASSPRGPGPDTGELFF; cdr3_nt: TGCGCCAGCAGCCCGAGGGGGCCAGGGCCGGACACCGGGGAGCTGTTTTTT
v_call: TRBV4-1; cdr3_length: 16; j_call: TRBJ2-7; d_call: .; clone_size: .; cdr3_aa: CASSQDSLQGRYEQYF; cdr3_nt: TGCGCCAGCAGCCAAGATTCATTACAGGGACGATACGAGCAGTACTTC
v_call: TRBV5-4; cdr3_length: 14; j_call: TRBJ2-7; d_call: .; clone_size: .; cdr3_aa: CASSLAVSPYEQYF; cdr3_nt: TGTGCCAGCAGCTTGGCCGTCTCCCCCTACGAGCAGTACTTC
v_call: TRBV5-1; cdr3_length: 14; j_call: TRBJ2-7; d_call: .; clone_size: .; cdr3_aa: CASSLNPISYEQYF; cdr3_nt: TGCGCCAGCAGCTTGAACCCGATATCCTACGAGCAGTACTTC
v_call: TRBV11-2; cdr3_length: 19; j_call: TRBJ2-1; d_call: TRBD2; clone_size: .; cdr3_aa: CASSPWTSGRPLRDSEQFF; cdr3_nt: TGTGCCAGCAGCCCCTGGACTAGCGGGAGGCCTCTTAGGGACAGTGAGCAGTTCTTC
v_call: TRBV5-1; cdr3_length: 16; j_call: TRBJ2-5; d_call: .; clone_size: .; cdr3_aa: CASSLASGRTQETQYF; cdr3_nt: TGCGCCAGCAGCTTGGCCTCGGGACGGACCCAAGAGACCCAGTACTTC
v_call: TRBV11-2; cdr3_length: 12; j_call: TRBJ2-1; d_call: .; clone_size: .; cdr3_aa: CASSRQFDEQFF; cdr3_nt: TGTGCCAGCAGCCGGCAATTCGATGAGCAGTTCTTC
v_call: TRBV3-1; cdr3_length: 14; j_call: TRBJ2-5; d_call: .; clone_size: .; cdr3_aa: CASSQAGRQETQYF; cdr3_nt: TGTGCCAGCAGCCAAGCTGGGAGACAAGAGACCCAGTACTTC
v_call: TRBV3-1; cdr3_length: 14; j_call: TRBJ1-1; d_call: .; clone_size: .; cdr3_aa: CASSLRGRGTEAFF; cdr3_nt: TGTGCCAGCAGCCTCAGGGGTCGGGGCACTGAAGCTTTCTTT
v_call: TRBV5-1; cdr3_length: 14; j_call: TRBJ2-3; d_call: .; clone_size: .; cdr3_aa: CASSDSNGGDTQYF; cdr3_nt: TGCGCCAGCAGCGATTCAAACGGCGGGGATACGCAGTATTTT
v_call: TRBV25-1; cdr3_length: 18; j_call: TRBJ2-2; d_call: TRBD2; clone_size: .; cdr3_aa: CASSVGSGRAGNTGELFF; cdr3_nt: TGTGCCAGCAGTGTAGGCAGCGGGAGGGCCGGGAACACCGGGGAGCTGTTTTTT
v_call: TRBV7-9; cdr3_length: 15; j_call: TRBJ2-3; d_call: TRBD1; clone_size: .; cdr3_aa: CASIPGQGVSDTQYF; cdr3_nt: TGTGCCAGCATCCCCGGACAGGGGGTTTCAGATACGCAGTATTTT
v_call: TRBV20-1; cdr3_length: 15; j_call: TRBJ1-2; d_call: TRBD1; clone_size: .; cdr3_aa: CSASQGRAINYGYTF; cdr3_nt: TGCAGTGCATCACAGGGGAGGGCCATAAACTATGGCTACACCTTC
v_call: TRBV20-1; cdr3_length: 16; j_call: TRBJ1-6; d_call: .; clone_size: once; cdr3_aa: CSAFPGTYSYNSPLHF; cdr3_nt: TGCAGTGCTTTCCCGGGAACCTACTCCTATAATTCACCCCTCCACTTT
v_call: TRBV15; cdr3_length: 17; j_call: TRBJ2-3; d_call: .; clone_size: .; cdr3_aa: CATSRVFGAQQSDTQYF; cdr3_nt: TGTGCCACCAGCAGAGTCTTCGGAGCCCAGCAATCAGATACGCAGTATTTT
v_call: TRBV20-1; cdr3_length: 14; j_call: TRBJ2-5; d_call: .; clone_size: .; cdr3_aa: CSAPRGGAQETQYF; cdr3_nt: TGCAGTGCCCCCAGGGGGGGGGCACAAGAGACCCAGTACTTC
v_call: TRBV24-1; cdr3_length: 14; j_call: TRBJ1-5; d_call: .; clone_size: .; cdr3_aa: CATSERGTGQPQHF; cdr3_nt: TGTGCCACCAGTGAACGGGGAACAGGGCAGCCCCAGCATTTT
v_call: TRBV12-3/TRBV12-4; cdr3_length: 13; j_call: TRBJ2-6; d_call: .; clone_size: .; cdr3_aa: CASANLGANVLTF; cdr3_nt: TGTGCCAGCGCGAACCTTGGGGCCAACGTCCTGACTTTC
v_call: TRBV3-1; cdr3_length: 15; j_call: TRBJ2-1; d_call: TRBD2; clone_size: once; cdr3_aa: CASSQTSGRHNEQFF; cdr3_nt: TGTGCCAGCAGCCAAACTAGCGGGAGGCACAATGAGCAGTTCTTC
v_call: TRBV4-2; cdr3_length: 16; j_call: TRBJ2-3; d_call: TRBD2; clone_size: .; cdr3_aa: CASSQGLAGEADTQYF; cdr3_nt: TGTGCCAGCAGCCAGGGACTAGCGGGGGAGGCAGATACGCAGTATTTT
v_call: TRBV29-1; cdr3_length: 13; j_call: TRBJ1-2; d_call: TRBD1; clone_size: .; cdr3_aa: CSASRQGANGYTF; cdr3_nt: TGCAGCGCCTCTAGGCAGGGGGCAAATGGCTACACCTTC
v_call: TRBV5-1; cdr3_length: 14; j_call: TRBJ1-2; d_call: .; clone_size: .; cdr3_aa: CASSLVPGEFGYTF; cdr3_nt: TGCGCCAGCAGCTTGGTTCCGGGGGAATTCGGCTACACCTTC
v_call: TRBV20-1; cdr3_length: 14; j_call: TRBJ1-2; d_call: TRBD1; clone_size: .; cdr3_aa: CSATPGQGFGGYTF; cdr3_nt: TGCAGTGCAACCCCGGGACAGGGTTTCGGGGGCTACACCTTC
v_call: TRBV3-1; cdr3_length: 11; j_call: TRBJ2-7; d_call: .; clone_size: few; cdr3_aa: CASSQSGEQYF; cdr3_nt: TGTGCCAGCAGCCAATCCGGCGAGCAGTACTTC
v_call: TRBV20-1; cdr3_length: 12; j_call: TRBJ2-7; d_call: .; clone_size: .; cdr3_aa: CSARTRTYEQYF; cdr3_nt: TGCAGTGCTAGGACCCGAACCTACGAGCAGTACTTC
v_call: TRBV12-3/TRBV12-4; cdr3_length: 15; j_call: TRBJ2-5; d_call: .; clone_size: .; cdr3_aa: CASSRDGGRGETQYF; cdr3_nt: TGTGCCAGCAGTAGAGACGGGGGGCGTGGAGAGACCCAGTACTTC
v_call: TRBV9; cdr3_length: 15; j_call: TRBJ2-1; d_call: .; clone_size: .; cdr3_aa: CASSALFGSYNEQFF; cdr3_nt: TGTGCCAGCAGCGCTCTGTTTGGCTCCTACAATGAGCAGTTCTTC
v_call: TRBV6-5; cdr3_length: 15; j_call: TRBJ2-7; d_call: TRBD1; clone_size: .; cdr3_aa: CASSPPGTGYWEQYF; cdr3_nt: TGTGCCAGCAGTCCTCCCGGGACAGGGTATTGGGAGCAGTACTTC
v_call: TRBV3-1; cdr3_length: 17; j_call: TRBJ2-7; d_call: TRBD1; clone_size: .; cdr3_aa: CASSQQPGQLLKNEQYF; cdr3_nt: TGTGCCAGCAGCCAACAACCGGGACAGCTCCTAAAGAACGAGCAGTACTTC
v_call: TRBV29-1; cdr3_length: 13; j_call: TRBJ1-5; d_call: TRBD1; clone_size: .; cdr3_aa: CSGGQGAGQPQHF; cdr3_nt: TGCAGCGGTGGACAGGGGGCCGGTCAGCCCCAGCATTTT
v_call: TRBV4-2; cdr3_length: 14; j_call: TRBJ2-4; d_call: .; clone_size: .; cdr3_aa: CASSQRPRENIQYF; cdr3_nt: TGTGCCAGCAGCCAGCGACCACGGGAAAACATTCAGTACTTC
v_call: TRBV30; cdr3_length: 13; j_call: TRBJ2-3; d_call: .; clone_size: .; cdr3_aa: CAWGDSSTDTQYF; cdr3_nt: TGTGCCTGGGGGGACTCAAGCACAGATACGCAGTATTTT
v_call: TRBV12-3/TRBV12-4; cdr3_length: 13; j_call: TRBJ2-5; d_call: .; clone_size: .; cdr3_aa: CASSPARAETQYF; cdr3_nt: TGTGCCAGCAGCCCCGCGCGGGCAGAGACCCAGTACTTC
v_call: TRBV3-1; cdr3_length: 15; j_call: TRBJ2-5; d_call: .; clone_size: .; cdr3_aa: CASSLKRTSQETQYF; cdr3_nt: TGTGCCAGCAGCCTCAAGCGGACTTCGCAAGAGACCCAGTACTTC
v_call: TRBV27; cdr3_length: 15; j_call: TRBJ2-3; d_call: .; clone_size: .; cdr3_aa: CASSPPGTVTDTQYF; cdr3_nt: TGTGCCAGCAGTCCCCCCGGGACGGTAACAGATACGCAGTATTTT
v_call: TRBV3-1; cdr3_length: 14; j_call: TRBJ1-1; d_call: TRBD1; clone_size: once; cdr3_aa: CASTSGTGPRLAFF; cdr3_nt: TGTGCCAGCACCTCCGGGACAGGGCCTCGGTTGGCTTTCTTT
v_call: TRBV20-1; cdr3_length: 12; j_call: TRBJ2-3; d_call: .; clone_size: .; cdr3_aa: CSASVREDTQYF; cdr3_nt: TGCAGTGCTTCTGTGAGGGAGGATACGCAGTATTTT